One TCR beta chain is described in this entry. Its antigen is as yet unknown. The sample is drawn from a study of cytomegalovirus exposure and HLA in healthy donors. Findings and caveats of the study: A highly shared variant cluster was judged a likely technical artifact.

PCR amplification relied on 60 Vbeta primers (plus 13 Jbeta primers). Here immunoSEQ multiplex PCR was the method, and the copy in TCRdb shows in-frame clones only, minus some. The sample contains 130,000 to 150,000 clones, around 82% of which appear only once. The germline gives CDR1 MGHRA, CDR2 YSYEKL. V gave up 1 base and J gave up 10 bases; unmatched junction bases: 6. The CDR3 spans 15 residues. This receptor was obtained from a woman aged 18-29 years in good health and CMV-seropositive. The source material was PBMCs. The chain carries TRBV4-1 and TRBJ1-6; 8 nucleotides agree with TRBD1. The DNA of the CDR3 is TGCGCCAGCAGCCAAGGGGGGACAGGCGTCTCACCCCTCCACTTT. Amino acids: CASSQGGTGVSPLHF.